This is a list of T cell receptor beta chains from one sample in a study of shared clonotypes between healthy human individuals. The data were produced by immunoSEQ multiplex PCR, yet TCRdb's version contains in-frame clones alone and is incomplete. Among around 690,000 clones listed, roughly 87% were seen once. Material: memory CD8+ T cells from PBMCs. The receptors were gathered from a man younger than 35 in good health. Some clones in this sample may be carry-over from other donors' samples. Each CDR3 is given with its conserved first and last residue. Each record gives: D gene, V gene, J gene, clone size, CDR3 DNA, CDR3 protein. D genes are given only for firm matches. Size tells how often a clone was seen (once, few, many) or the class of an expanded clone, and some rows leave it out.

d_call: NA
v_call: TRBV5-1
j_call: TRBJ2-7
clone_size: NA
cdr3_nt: TGCGCCAGCAGCTTGGTAATACCAGGGGACTCCTACGAGCAGTACTTC
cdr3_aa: CASSLVIPGDSYEQYF

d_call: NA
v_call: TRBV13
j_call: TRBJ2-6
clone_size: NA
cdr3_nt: TGTGCCAGCAGCTTAGGCAGAACTGGGGCCAACGTCCTGACTTTC
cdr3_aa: CASSLGRTGANVLTF

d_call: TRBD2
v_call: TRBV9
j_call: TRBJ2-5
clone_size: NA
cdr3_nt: TGTGCCAGCAGACCGGGACTAGCGGGAGCGGAGACCCAGTACTTC
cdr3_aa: CASRPGLAGAETQYF

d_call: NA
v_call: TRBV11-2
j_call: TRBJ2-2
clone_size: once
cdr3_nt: TGTGCCAGCAGCTTCCTCATTCGAACCGGGGAGCTGTTTTTT
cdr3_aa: CASSFLIRTGELFF

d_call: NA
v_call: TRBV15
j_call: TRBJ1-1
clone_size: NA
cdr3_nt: TGTGCCACCTATCGCCCGGGTGTGAACACTGAAGCTTTCTTT
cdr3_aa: CATYRPGVNTEAFF

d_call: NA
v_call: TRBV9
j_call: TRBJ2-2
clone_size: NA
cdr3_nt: TGTGCCAGCAGCGTATCCCAATCTGGCTGGGGGAACACCGGGGAGCTGTTTTTT
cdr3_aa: CASSVSQSGWGNTGELFF

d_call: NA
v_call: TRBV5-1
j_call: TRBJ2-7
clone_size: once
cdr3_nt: TGCGCCAGCAGCTTCCGGACGGGACTTACCTACGAGCAGTACTTC
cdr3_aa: CASSFRTGLTYEQYF

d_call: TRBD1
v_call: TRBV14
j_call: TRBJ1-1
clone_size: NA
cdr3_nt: TGTGCCAGCAGCCAACGGACAGGGTGGGGCACTGAAGCTTTCTTT
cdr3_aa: CASSQRTGWGTEAFF

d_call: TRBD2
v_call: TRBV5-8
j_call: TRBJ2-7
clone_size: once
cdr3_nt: TGTGCCAGCAGGGCGGGGGGAGAGCAGTACTTC
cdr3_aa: CASRAGGEQYF

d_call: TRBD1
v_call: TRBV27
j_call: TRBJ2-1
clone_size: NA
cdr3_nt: TGTGCCAGCAGTTCCACCTTCCTCAGGACAGGGGTCTACAATGAGCAGTTCTTC
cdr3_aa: CASSSTFLRTGVYNEQFF